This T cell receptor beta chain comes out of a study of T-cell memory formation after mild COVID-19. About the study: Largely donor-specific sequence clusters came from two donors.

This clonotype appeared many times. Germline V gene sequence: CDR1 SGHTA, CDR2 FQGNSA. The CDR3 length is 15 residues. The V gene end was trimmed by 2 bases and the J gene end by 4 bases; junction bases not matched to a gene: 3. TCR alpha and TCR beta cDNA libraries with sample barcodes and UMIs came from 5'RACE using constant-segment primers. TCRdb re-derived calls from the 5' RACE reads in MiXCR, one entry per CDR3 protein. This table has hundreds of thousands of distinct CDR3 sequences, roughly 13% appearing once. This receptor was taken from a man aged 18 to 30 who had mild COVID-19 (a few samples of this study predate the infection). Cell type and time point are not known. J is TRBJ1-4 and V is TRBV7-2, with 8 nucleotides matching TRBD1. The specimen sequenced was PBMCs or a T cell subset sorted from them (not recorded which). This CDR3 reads CASSLPTGDNEKLFF. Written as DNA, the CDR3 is TGTGCCAGCAGCTTACCGACAGGGGATAATGAAAAACTGTTTTTT.